The entry below gives a single T cell receptor beta chain sequence along with its context. Its antigen is still unknown. The record originates from a study of CXCR3-negative and CXCR3-positive naive CD8 T cells. Regarding the study as a whole: Hydrophobicity of TRB CDR3s was greater in CXCR3-positive naive cells than in CXCR3-negative naive cells.

Libraries were UMI-labeled 5' RACE TRB cDNA. TCRdb reprocessed the 5' RACE reads, with one entry per CDR3 protein and no DNA. This sample's table reports just under 65,000 distinct CDR3 sequences. Germline V CDR1 and CDR2: SQVTM, ANQGSEA. The CDR3 totals 13 residues. This clonotype was obtained from a human donor in good health. Some clones in this sample may be carry-over from other donors' samples. The rearrangement joins TRBV29-1 to TRBJ2-5. The material sequenced was naive CXCR3+ CD8+ T cells from blood. Subset: CD45RO-CCR7+CD27+CD95- naive CD8+ T cells expressing CXCR3 (TNR3+). The CDR3 region is CSVELPYEETQYF.